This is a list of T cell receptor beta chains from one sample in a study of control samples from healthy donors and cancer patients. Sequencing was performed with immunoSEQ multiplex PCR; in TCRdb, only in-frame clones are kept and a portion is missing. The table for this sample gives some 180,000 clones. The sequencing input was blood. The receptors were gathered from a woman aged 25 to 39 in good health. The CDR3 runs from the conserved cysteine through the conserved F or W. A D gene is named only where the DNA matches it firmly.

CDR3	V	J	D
CASSPGPLSNYGYTF	TRBV5-1	TRBJ1-2	.
CASPGVIPGELFF	TRBV28	TRBJ2-2	.
CASSQGSQPQHF	TRBV28	TRBJ1-5	.
CASSYPEPEAFF	TRBV6-5	TRBJ1-1	.
CASSLLSGTGGSFYGYTF	TRBV3-1/TRBV3-2	TRBJ1-2	TRBD1
CASSSLARLSGDTQYF	TRBV19	TRBJ2-3	.
CASSRKGQGEYEQYF	TRBV6-5	TRBJ2-7	.
CASSPGGLYEQYF	TRBV28	TRBJ2-7	.
CASSQGMDYSYEQYF	TRBV4-1	TRBJ2-7	.
CASSYLMNTEAFF	TRBV6-2/TRBV6-3	TRBJ1-1	.
CASGLGAQGGGYTF	TRBV12-5	TRBJ1-2	TRBD1
CAWGQGEYQETQYF	TRBV30	TRBJ2-5	TRBD1
CASSLTTNYGYTF	TRBV5-1	TRBJ1-2	.
CSVEDQVGGAFF	TRBV29-1	TRBJ1-1	.
CASSSGRGQPQHF	TRBV10-1	TRBJ1-5	.